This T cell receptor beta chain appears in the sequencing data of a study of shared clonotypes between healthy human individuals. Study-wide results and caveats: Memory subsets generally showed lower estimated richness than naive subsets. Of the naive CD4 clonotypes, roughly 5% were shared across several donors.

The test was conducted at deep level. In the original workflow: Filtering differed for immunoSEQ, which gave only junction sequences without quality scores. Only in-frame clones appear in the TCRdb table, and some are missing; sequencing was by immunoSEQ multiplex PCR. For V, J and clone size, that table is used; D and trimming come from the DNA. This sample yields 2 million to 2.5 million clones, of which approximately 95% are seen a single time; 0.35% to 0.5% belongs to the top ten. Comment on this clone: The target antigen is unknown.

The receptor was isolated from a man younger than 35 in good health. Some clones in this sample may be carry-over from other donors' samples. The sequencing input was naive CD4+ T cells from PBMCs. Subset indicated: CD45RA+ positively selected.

The CDR3 DNA sequence: TGTGCCAGCAGTGGGGCAGAAGACCCCACGAGTCTCGTGCAGTACTTC. It translates to CASSGAEDPTSLVQYF. This chain joins TRBV2 and TRBJ2-7; no firm D call. V lost 4 bases and J lost 9, with 25 bases in between. Germline V lookup: CDR1 SNHLY, CDR2 FYNNEI. This CDR3 comprises 16 residues.